Following are 9 T cell receptor beta chains from one sample sequenced in a study of control samples from healthy donors and cancer patients. Only in-frame clones appear in the TCRdb table, and some are missing; sequencing was by immunoSEQ multiplex PCR. The top ten hold roughly a tenth of the sample, which has 79,000 or so clones, approximately 91% seen once. Sequencing was performed on PBMCs. These receptors were obtained from a woman in her forties or fifties with colorectal cancer.

V gene TRBV18 combines with J gene TRBJ2-2, with TRBD1 matching 9 bases. The germline CDR1 and CDR2 sequences are KGHSH and LQKENI. The CDR3 runs 17 residues. V dropped 3 bases and J dropped 4; count of bases not matched to a gene: 9. The CDR3 protein is CASSPRNRGPATGELFF. DNA of the CDR3: TGTGCCAGCTCACCCCGAAACAGGGGGCCGGCCACCGGGGAGCTGTTTTTT.

The gene calls are TRBV5-4 and TRBJ1-6; D might be TRBD1 (6 bases). Germline assignment: CDR1 SGHNT and CDR2 YYREEE (reference sequence). Trimming pared 3 bases from V and 3 bases from J, leaving 10 bases between. The CDR3 totals 15 residues. Here the CDR3 DNA reads TGTGCCAGCAGCTCTACAGGGAACTATAATTCACCCCTCCACTTT. This sequence encodes CASSSTGNYNSPLHF.

This sequence joins TRBV5-1 and TRBJ1-2; D remains unclear. Deletions cut 3 bases from V and 5 bases from J, with 11 bases between. Looked up from germline, CDR1 is SGHRS and CDR2 is YFSETQ. This CDR3 has 13 residues. The CDR3 spells CASSSWTSYGYTF. The CDR3 DNA is TGCGCCAGCAGCTCATGGACCTCATATGGCTACACCTTC.

This clone has only one observation. The chain links TRBV21-1 to TRBJ2-2; TRBD1, the table's D call, was not compared with the DNA. TRBV21-1 is given as a pseudogene. The CDR3 is 15 residues long. CDR3 sequence: CASSCTAQAKGELFF. The DNA of the CDR3 is TGTGCCAGCAGCTGTACTGCTCAGGCGAAGGGGGAGCTGTTTTTT.

V is TRBV18 and J is TRBJ2-5; D not resolved. CDR3 length: 12 residues. Trimming took 2 bases from V and 4 from J, leaving 5 bases between them. The germline V gene encodes CDR1 KGHSH and CDR2 LQKENI. DNA of the CDR3: TGTGCCAGCTCACCAACGGGAGAGACCCAGTACTTC. It translates to CASSPTGETQYF.

Of note for this clone: Other DNA sequences in the sample encode the same CDR3. The genes are TRBV5-1 and TRBJ2-2; 9 bases are a match to TRBD1. Germline V gives CDR1 SGHRS, CDR2 YFSETQ. This CDR3 comprises 16 residues. The junction had 5 bases not matched to a gene; V was cut back by 0 bases and J by 5 bases. The CDR3 sequence is CASSLETGGRTGELFF. The CDR3 DNA reads as TGCGCCAGCAGCTTGGAGACAGGGGGGCGAACCGGGGAGCTGTTTTTT.

This clone was counted between two and nine times. This chain uses TRBV2 with TRBJ2-5; TRBD2 matches 7 bases. There are 14 residues in the CDR3. V lost 2 bases to trimming and J lost 2 bases; unmatched junction nucleotides: 2. CDR1 is SNHLY, CDR2 FYNNEI, per germline. CDR3 nucleotides: TGTGCCAGCAGTGAAAACGGGGGGCAAGAGACCCAGTACTTC. Protein product: CASSENGGQETQYF.

The chain couples TRBV5-6 to TRBJ2-3; 9 bases agree with TRBD1. The trim removed 4 bases at V and 5 bases at J, leaving 11 bases unmatched. Germline CDR1 is SGHDT and CDR2 is YYEEEE. CDR3 length: 16 amino acids. CDR3 loop: CASSANGQGWGDTQYF. CDR3 nucleotide sequence: TGTGCCAGCAGCGCAAATGGACAGGGGTGGGGAGATACGCAGTATTTT.

This sequence joins TRBV19 and TRBJ1-5; TRBD1 might be the D (6 bases). V lost 4 bases and J 0 bases, leaving 22 bases between the germline ends. Germline lookup yields CDR1 LNHDA and CDR2 SQIVND (reference sequence). The CDR3 has 19 amino acids. The CDR3: CASSNGQFGVEYSNQPQHF. The DNA of the CDR3 is TGTGCCAGTAGTAATGGACAGTTCGGGGTCGAATATAGCAATCAGCCCCAGCATTTT. Full variable domain (missing parts from reference TRBV19 and TRBJ1-5): DGGITQSPKYLFRKEGQNVTLSCEQNLNHDAMYWYRQDPGQGLRLIYYSQIVNDFQKGDIAEGYSVSREKKESFPLTVTSAQKNPTAFYLCASSNGQFGVEYSNQPQHFGDGTRLSIL.